This TCR beta chain is drawn from a study of beta chain features in type 1 diabetes. Study findings and constraints: Type 1 diabetes patients had fewer VDJ junction insertions and more deletions. Moderately but significantly shorter TCRB CDR3s were found in Type 1 diabetes patients in all four CD4+ subsets. Relative to healthy donors, patients appeared to have naive, central memory and Treg TCRB repertoires that were more similar.

The V gene's germline CDR1 is SGHNT and CDR2 YENEEA. The V and J ends lost 6 bases and 5 bases respectively, with 10 bases between them. The CDR3 covers 13 residues. As regards this clone: As yet, its antigen is unknown.

All of the isolated RNA was reverse transcribed, so expressed TCRB transcripts were sequenced. The method was immunoSEQ multiplex PCR; TCRdb's version includes in-frame clones alone and lacks a portion of them. This sample carries about 660,000 clones, roughly an eighth of them seen once, and the ten largest clones take just under 0.04%. This receptor was taken from a man younger than 35 with type 1 diabetes. This rearrangement joins TRBV11-3 to TRBJ2-2, with D maybe TRBD2 (6 bases). Source material: naive CD4+ T cells from blood. The CDR3 reads CASSRAGTGELFF. Here the CDR3 DNA reads TGTGCCAGCAGTCGAGCGGGTACCGGGGAGCTGTTTTTT.